The 18 T cell receptor beta chains presented below share a single source sample, sequenced in a study of blood T cell repertoires in COVID-19. Using immunoSEQ multiplex PCR, the repertoire was profiled, and TCRdb retains in-frame clones only, with some absent. The sample has 300,000 to 400,000 clones, roughly 85% seen once. Material for sequencing was peripheral blood. The source of these receptors is a human donor in a cohort sampled during active COVID-19.

The chain is built from TRBV24-1 and TRBJ1-2; 7 nucleotides agree with TRBD1. Trimming cost V 5 bases and J 0 bases; bases outside gene matches: 5. There are 15 residues in the CDR3. CDR1 is KGHDR and CDR2 is SFDVKD in the germline V gene. The CDR3 here is CATSAGQGANYGYTF. CDR3 nucleotide sequence: TGTGCCACCAGTGCCGGCCAGGGGGCTAACTATGGCTACACCTTC.

The chain recombines TRBV4-2 with TRBJ1-5; D may be TRBD1 (5 bases). The CDR3 length is 14 residues. V was cut by 2 bases and J by 6 bases, with 11 bases left in between. Germline loops: CDR1 LGHNA, CDR2 YNFKEQ. CDR3 coding DNA: TGTGCCAGCAGCCAACCGGGACTAGGTCAGCCCCAGCATTTT. This gives the protein CASSQPGLGQPQHF.

The chain employs TRBV2 and TRBJ1-5; D may be TRBD1 (5 bases). Trimming left V 6 bases short and J 2 bases short, with 14 bases between. CDR3 length equals 15 residues. Germline CDR1 and CDR2: SNHLY and FYNNEI. CDR3: CASSRQLSGNQPQHF. The CDR3 DNA sequence: TGTGCCAGCAGCCGACAGTTAAGTGGCAATCAGCCCCAGCATTTT.

The chain uses TRBV20-1 and TRBJ2-4; D is perhaps TRBD1 (5 bases). This CDR3 region has 15 residues. V was trimmed by 3 bases and J by 0 bases, leaving 12 bases between them. Germline loops: CDR1 DFQATT, CDR2 SNEGSKA (reference sequence). CDR3 bases: TGCAGTGCTAGTAAAGGGGTAGTAGCCAAAAACATTCAGTACTTC. This translates into CSASKGVVAKNIQYF.

The chain couples TRBV20-1 to TRBJ2-1; 8 nucleotides agree with TRBD1. After removal of 3 bases from V and 8 bases from J, the junction contained 12 bases not matched to a gene. The CDR3 covers 15 residues. Per the germline V gene, CDR1 is DFQATT and CDR2 is SNEGSKA (reference sequence). The CDR3 nucleotides are TGCAGTGCTAGTTTGACAGGGGACAACAGTGATGAGCAGTTCTTC. It specifies CSASLTGDNSDEQFF.

The V call is TRBV30, the J call TRBJ1-1; D not certain. CDR1 is GTSNPN, CDR2 SVGIG, per germline (reference sequence). The V and J ends lost 2 bases and 3 bases respectively, with 7 bases between them. The length of the CDR3 is 12 residues. The chain's CDR3 is CAWSRAYTEAFF. The CDR3 DNA is TGTGCCTGGAGTCGCGCCTACACTGAAGCTTTCTTT. Full variable domain (remainder filled in from reference TRBV30 and TRBJ1-1): SQTIHQWPATLVQPVGSPLSLECTVEGTSNPNLYWYRQAAGRGLQLLFYSVGIGQISSEVPQNLSASRPQDRQFILSSKKLLLSDSGFYLCAWSRAYTEAFFGQGTRLTVV.

The chain combines TRBV6-5 with TRBJ1-5; D remains unclear. CDR1 MNHEY and CDR2 SVGAGI come from the germline V gene. V was shortened by 6 bases and J by 3 bases, with 9 bases between the two germline ends. There are 13 residues in the CDR3. CDR3 in amino acids: CASRRHLNQPQHF. CDR3 nucleotides: TGTGCCAGCAGAAGACACCTCAATCAGCCCCAGCATTTT.

The chain combines TRBV12-3 or TRBV12-4 with TRBJ1-5, with 7 bases that match TRBD1. Losses at the gene ends were 7 bases for V and 7 bases for J; bases not matched to a gene: 7. The CDR3 has 13 amino acids. The CDR3 is CASTTGAGQPQHF. Here the CDR3 DNA reads TGTGCCAGCACCACAGGGGCGGGACAGCCCCAGCATTTT.

The genes are TRBV6-1 and TRBJ1-2; 8 bases align to TRBD1. This CDR3 contains 16 residues. V shed 4 bases, J shed 3 bases, and the junction held 10 bases outside the gene matches. CDR1 and CDR2 from the germline V gene are MNHNS and SASEGT. The CDR3 nucleotides read TGTGCCAGCAGTGGGGGGTGGGCAGGGGGCGACTATGGCTACACCTTC. This sequence encodes CASSGGWAGGDYGYTF.

This clone appeared once. The chain carries TRBV27 and TRBJ2-5, with 12 bases that match TRBD2. Germline assignment: CDR1 MNHEY and CDR2 SMNVEV (reference sequence). The CDR3 totals 15 residues. J was trimmed by 5 bases and V by 5 bases; bases with no gene match: 6. CDR3 nucleotide sequence: TGTGCCAGCAGTCGCCAGACTAGCGGGGGTGAGACCCAGTACTTC. Its translation: CASSRQTSGGETQYF.

The genes are TRBV6-6 and TRBJ2-7; weak D call: TRBD2 (6 bases). The germline gives CDR1 MNHNY, CDR2 SVGAGI (reference sequence). Between the trimmed V and J ends, which lost 5 bases and 1 base, there was a span of 9 bases. The CDR3 is made up of 13 amino acids. CDR3: CASSNGLSYEQYF. CDR3 nucleotide sequence: TGTGCCAGCAGTAATGGACTATCCTACGAGCAGTACTTC.

J is TRBJ2-7 and V is TRBV27; TRBD2 matches at 7 bases. The ends lost 4 bases at V and 3 bases at J; junction bases unmatched: 6. Germline V CDR1 and CDR2: MNHEY, SMNVEV (reference sequence). This CDR3 has 14 amino acids. CDR3 bases: TGTGCCAGCAGTTCAGCCTGGGGGGGCTACGAGCAGTACTTC. It specifies CASSSAWGGYEQYF.

This clone was seen just once. The same CDR3 is also encoded by other DNA sequences in this sample. CDR3 sequence reads: CASRRVNSGNTIYF. DNA of the CDR3: TGTGCCAGCAGACGCGTTAACTCTGGAAACACCATATATTTT. This rearrangement joins TRBV6-5 to TRBJ1-3; no firm D call. Germline-derived CDR1 and CDR2 are MNHEY and SVGAGI. The CDR3 has 14 amino acids. Trimming cost V 6 bases and J 0 bases, with 9 bases left between them.

This clone has just one count. The chain combines TRBV5-1 with TRBJ2-2; no firm D call. With 2 bases removed from V and 3 bases from J, the gap between germline ends came to 11 bases. This CDR3 region has 15 residues. Looked up from germline, CDR1 is SGHRS and CDR2 is YFSETQ. The CDR3 region is CASSFVGSHTGELFF. CDR3 coding DNA: TGCGCCAGCAGCTTCGTCGGGTCCCACACCGGGGAGCTGTTTTTT.

The chain links TRBV12-3 or TRBV12-4 to TRBJ2-1, with D unclear. This CDR3 has 13 residues. V lost 2 bases, J lost 8 bases, and 10 bases lay in between. The CDR3 DNA reads as TGTGCCAGCAGTTTACTACATGGGCATGAGCAGTTCTTC. This codes for CASSLLHGHEQFF.

J is TRBJ1-5 and V is TRBV2; D not certain. Germline-derived CDR1 and CDR2 are SNHLY and FYNNEI. V was trimmed by 8 bases and J by 2 bases, leaving 13 bases between them. The CDR3 sequence is 14 residues long. The CDR3 loop reads CASSVGLGNQPQHF. In DNA form, the CDR3 reads TGTGCCAGCTCGGTCGGGTTGGGCAATCAGCCCCAGCATTTT. Using reference TRBV2 and TRBJ1-5 for the parts outside the CDR3, the full variable domain is EPEVTQTPSHQVTQMGQEVILRCVPISNHLYFYWYRQILGQKVEFLVSFYNNEISEKSEIFDDQFSVERPDGSNFTLKIRSTKLEDSAMYFCASSVGLGNQPQHFGDGTRLSIL.

V usage is TRBV9 and J usage is TRBJ2-1, with 8 nucleotides matching TRBD1. The V and J ends lost 4 bases and 1 base, in that order; junction bases with no gene match: 7. CDR3 length: 16 residues. CDR1 and CDR2 from the germline V gene are SGDLS and YYNGEE. CDR3 residues: CASSPRTGKSYNEQFF. DNA for the CDR3: TGTGCCAGCAGCCCCCGGACAGGGAAATCCTACAATGAGCAGTTCTTC.

The rearrangement uses TRBV18 and TRBJ2-7, with no clear D. Germline V gives CDR1 KGHSH, CDR2 LQKENI. Trimming left V 3 bases short and J 0 bases short, with 12 bases between. The CDR3 has 15 amino acids. The CDR3 loop reads CASSPISTSSYEQYF. For the CDR3, the DNA is TGTGCCAGCTCACCTATTTCGACATCCTCCTACGAGCAGTACTTC.